The source of this T cell receptor (beta chain) is a study of blood T cells in healthy people across ages. Remarks on this clonotype: Possible read error: a much larger clone is one base away.

Using a J-beta primer mix together with a sample-barcoded 5' primer, a second PCR was run for roughly 6 to 11 cycles. Carrying 12 random nucleotides, a template-switch adaptor labeled each individual cDNA molecule. TCRdb itself ran the 5' RACE reads through MiXCR, one entry per CDR3 protein. The sample holds some 890,000 distinct CDR3 sequences, just under 30% seen once. Donors gave 9 to 10 milliliters of peripheral blood apiece. A minimum of 6 micrograms of total RNA was extracted per sample. This sample was also put to use in a study of T cells of mothers and their children. According to that study: In this cohort, donors were three healthy Caucasian mothers plus their six children.

The sequence was collected from a middle-aged woman in good health. The sample was blood.

CDR3 DNA sequence: TGCAGCGTGAGGACAGGGACCGTTGGGTGTGGCTACACCTTC. It codes for CSVRTGTVGCGYTF. This sequence joins TRBV29-1 and TRBJ1-2; 8 nucleotides align to TRBD1. This CDR3 is built from 14 residues. Germline lookup yields CDR1 SQVTM and CDR2 ANQGSEA. J lost 7 bases, V lost 6 bases, and 13 bases had no gene match.